One sample yielded the 9 T cell receptor beta chains listed below, sequenced in a study of graft-versus-host responses after intestinal transplantation. Sequencing used immunoSEQ multiplex PCR; TCRdb keeps in-frame clones, though not all of them. The sample consists of approximately 70,000 clones, more than 70% of them appearing once. No antigens are known for them. The source material was unstimulated CD8+ T cells sorted from spleen or lymph node cells, sampled before intestinal transplant. The receptors were sampled from a human donor who received an intestinal transplant.

For the CDR3, the DNA is TGTGCCAGCAGCTCCCCGGACTATTACAATGAGCAGTTCTTC. Its protein is CASSSPDYYNEQFF. This chain connects TRBV7-8 to TRBJ2-1, with D perhaps TRBD2 (6 bases). This CDR3 comprises 14 residues. Germline CDR1 SGHVS, CDR2 FQNEAQ. V dropped 4 bases and J dropped 4 bases, with 11 bases sitting between them.

The sample holds one count of this clone. The chain is built from TRBV28 and TRBJ2-1; TRBD2 is a possible D gene (7 bases). The germline V gene has CDR1 MDHEN and CDR2 SYDVKM. V was clipped by 4 bases and J by 7 bases, with 26 bases between them. CDR3 length equals 18 residues. CDR3 residues: CASSSRLVRGGAGNEQFF. The CDR3 region has the DNA TGTGCCAGCAGTTCCCGACTCGTTAGGGGGGGGGCTGGGAATGAGCAGTTCTTC. Drawing the rest from reference TRBV28 and TRBJ2-1, the complete variable domain is DVKVTQSSRYLVKRTGEKVFLECVQDMDHENMFWYRQDPGLGLRLIYFSYDVKMKEKGDIPEGYSVSREKKERFSLILESASTNQTSMYLCASSSRLVRGGAGNEQFFGPGTRLTVL.

J is TRBJ1-5 and V is TRBV27; unclear D gene. The CDR3 has 13 amino acids. V lost 3 bases to trimming and J lost 3 bases, with 6 bases between them. Per germline, CDR1 MNHEY and CDR2 SMNVEV (reference sequence). CDR3 bases: TGTGCCAGCAGTTTCTGGGCCAATCAGCCCCAGCATTTT. Amino acid sequence: CASSFWANQPQHF.

The rearrangement links TRBV2 to TRBJ2-7, with 9 bases fitting TRBD1. The V gene end was trimmed by 6 bases and the J gene end by 4 bases; junction bases not matched to a gene: 10. The CDR3 extends over 15 amino acids. CDR1 and CDR2 from the germline V gene are SNHLY and FYNNEI. The CDR3, as DNA: TGTGCCAGCAGCAGAACAGGGGGCTGGGTATACGAGCAGTACTTC. Amino acid sequence: CASSRTGGWVYEQYF.

The rearrangement joins TRBV6-5 to TRBJ1-2; 8 positions agree with TRBD1. Per the germline V gene, CDR1 is MNHEY and CDR2 is SVGAGI. Losses at the gene ends were 6 bases for V and 4 bases for J; bases not matched to a gene: 7. The CDR3 extends over 14 amino acids. CDR3 sequence reads: CASRKTGGVYGYTF. In nucleotides, the CDR3 is TGTGCCAGCAGGAAAACAGGGGGAGTCTATGGCTACACCTTC.

This chain connects TRBV10-2 to TRBJ1-1; a possible D gene is TRBD1 (5 bases). This CDR3 region has 15 residues. Germline values: CDR1 WSHSY, CDR2 SAAADI. Trimming pared 6 bases from V and 1 base from J, leaving 15 bases between. CDR3 region: CASSPTFDRNTEAFF. CDR3 nucleotide sequence: TGCGCCAGCAGCCCCACTTTCGACAGGAACACTGAAGCTTTCTTT.

CDR3 in DNA: TGTGCCAGCAGTTCCGCCGTGGCAGGGGGCGACACCGGGGAGCTGTTTTTT. Translation: CASSSAVAGGDTGELFF. V and J are TRBV28 and TRBJ2-2, with TRBD1 identical over 8 bases. Germline lookup yields CDR1 MDHEN and CDR2 SYDVKM. This CDR3 has 17 amino acids. V lost 4 bases to trimming and J lost 3 bases; unmatched junction nucleotides: 10.

The chain employs TRBV29-1 and TRBJ2-7; possibly TRBD1 for D (5 bases). The V and J ends lost 5 bases and 4 bases respectively, with 9 bases between them. Germline CDR1 is SQVTM and CDR2 is ANQGSEA. The CDR3 is made up of 11 amino acids. CDR3 DNA sequence: TGCAGCGTTCCCAGGGTATACGAGCAGTACTTC. It yields the protein CSVPRVYEQYF.

As to this clone: One end of the junction is discordant with germline, which a read error may explain. The chain carries TRBV4-1 and TRBJ2-3; TRBD1 agrees at 7 bases. Germline V gene lookup returns CDR1 MGHRA and CDR2 YSYEKL. The CDR3 is 15 amino acids. In nucleotides, the CDR3 is TGTGCCAGCAGCCCTACAGGGGAAGGGACAGATACGCAGTATTTT. Translating gives CASSPTGEGTDTQYF.